This is a list of T cell receptor beta chains from one sample in a study of T cell repertoires in cytomegalovirus infection. TCRdb used MiXCR to reprocess the reads, holding one entry per CDR3 protein. The sample has approximately 160,000 distinct CDR3 sequences, roughly 18% seen once; the top ten hold around 19%. Sample: CD8+ T cells from PBMCs. All receptors come from a human donor in good health (CMV status not recorded). Some clones in this sample may be carry-over from other donors' samples. Each CDR3 is given with its conserved first and last residue. The D gene is left open where the match is weak. For some rows the clone size is stated as once, few or many, or as a class when expanded; others skip it.

TRBJ2-5 | TRBD1 | TRBV7-2 | - | CASSLGQAQETQYF | TGTGCCAGCAGCCTCGGACAGGCCCAAGAGACCCAGTACTTC
TRBJ2-7 | - | TRBV4-2 | - | CASSQEAAPAYEQYF | TGTGCCAGCAGCCAGGAAGCGGCCCCGGCCTACGAGCAGTACTTC
TRBJ2-1 | - | TRBV7-9 | - | CASSVDPSPYNEQFF | TGTGCCAGCAGCGTGGACCCTAGCCCCTACAATGAGCAGTTCTTC
TRBJ2-3 | - | TRBV7-8 | few | CASSQEDSTDTQYF | TGTGCCAGCAGCCAGGAGGACAGCACAGATACGCAGTATTTT
TRBJ2-7 | - | TRBV6-2/TRBV6-3 | - | CASSYPPSGDLYEQYF | TGTGCCAGCAGTTACCCCCCGAGCGGAGACCTCTACGAGCAGTACTTC
TRBJ2-5 | - | TRBV6-5 | - | CASSYIGLDQETQYF | TGTGCCAGCAGTTACATTGGCCTAGACCAAGAGACCCAGTACTTC
TRBJ2-1 | - | TRBV6-6 | many | CASSYSSYNEQFF | TGTGCCAGCAGTTACAGTTCCTACAATGAGCAGTTCTTC
TRBJ2-4 | TRBD1 | TRBV27 | few | CASSLRPGQGNIQYF | TGTGCCAGCAGTTTGCGTCCGGGACAGGGAAACATTCAGTACTTC
TRBJ2-5 | - | TRBV11-3 | few | CASSHPSLGEQETQYF | TGTGCCAGCAGCCACCCATCGTTGGGGGAACAAGAGACCCAGTACTTC
TRBJ1-6 | - | TRBV29-1 | - | CSVTRGDGSPLHF | TGCAGCGTTACCAGGGGAGACGGTTCACCCCTCCACTTT
TRBJ2-7 | TRBD1 | TRBV4-1 | few | CASSQRQTGAKDEQYF | TGCGCCAGCAGCCAGCGCCAGACAGGGGCCAAGGACGAGCAGTACTTC
TRBJ2-1 | TRBD2 | TRBV7-9 | few | CASSSGLAPYNEQFF | TGTGCCAGCAGCTCGGGACTAGCGCCATACAATGAGCAGTTCTTC
TRBJ1-2 | - | TRBV28 | few | CASSFGSGSTIWGYTF | TGTGCCAGCAGTTTCGGGTCGGGATCAACCATCTGGGGCTACACCTTC
TRBJ2-1 | - | TRBV6-1 | few | CASTDYGFYNEQFF | TGTGCCAGCACCGATTACGGATTCTACAATGAGCAGTTCTTC
TRBJ2-1 | - | TRBV11-2 | few | CASSLGGGRNNEQFF | TGTGCCAGCAGCTTAGGAGGGGGAAGGAACAATGAGCAGTTCTTC
TRBJ1-1 | TRBD1 | TRBV6-5 | few | CASKIQGGGTEAFF | TGTGCCAGCAAGATACAGGGGGGTGGCACTGAAGCTTTCTTT
TRBJ1-6 | TRBD1 | TRBV28 | - | CASSLVRTGNSPLHF | TGTGCCAGCAGTTTAGTGAGGACAGGGAATTCACCCCTCCACTTT
TRBJ1-1 | - | TRBV7-9 | many | CASTSVGNSYGNTEAFF | TGTGCCAGCACCTCGGTGGGGAACAGTTACGGGAACACTGAAGCTTTCTTT